The 26 T cell receptor beta chains below all came from one sample that was sequenced in a study of cytomegalovirus exposure and HLA in healthy donors (dated 2017 in TCRdb). Libraries were constructed by the immunoSEQ multiplex PCR assay. A mixture of 60 forward primers for TCR Vbeta segments and 13 reverse primers for TCR Jbeta segments was used in the multiplex PCR. This is the immuneACCESS table as TCRdb keeps it, with only in-frame sequences that have V and J called. A part of the clones is gone; compared with another copy, unresolved V genes explain less than half, and the rest is unexplained. This sample holds 120,000 to 150,000 clones; roughly four fifths were observed only once. In total, the top ten clones hold more than 2.5% of the sample. Sequenced input: PBMCs. These receptors all stem from a man younger than 35 in good health and CMV-seropositive.

With respect to this clone: Additional DNA sequences in this sample encode the identical CDR3. V and J are TRBV4-2 and TRBJ2-1, with 9 bases matching TRBD2. Germline V gene lookup returns CDR1 LGHNA and CDR2 YNFKEQ. V lost 0 bases and J lost 6; bases outside the gene matches: 3. The CDR3 runs to 15 residues. CDR3 amino acids: CASSQDAGGPNEQFF. CDR3 DNA sequence: TGTGCCAGCAGCCAAGATGCGGGAGGGCCCAATGAGCAGTTCTTC.

The genes are TRBV27 and TRBJ1-1, with TRBD1 matching over 8 bases. CDR1 MNHEY and CDR2 SMNVEV come from the germline V gene (reference sequence). The CDR3 extends over 15 amino acids. V was pared by 4 bases and J by 2 bases, with 6 bases of the junction left unmatched. As DNA, the CDR3 is TGTGCCAGCAGTTCCCGACAGGGGAGCAACACTGAAGCTTTCTTT. This encodes CASSSRQGSNTEAFF.

This chain connects TRBV28 to TRBJ2-7; 13 bases align to TRBD2. V trimming: 7 bases; J trimming: 6 bases; junction bases outside the gene matches: 9. The CDR3 totals 15 residues. From germline, CDR1 is MDHEN and CDR2 SYDVKM. The CDR3: CASKAAGTSGVEQYF. CDR3 nucleotides: TGTGCCAGCAAAGCCGCCGGGACTAGCGGGGTCGAGCAGTACTTC.

The chain couples TRBV7-9 to TRBJ2-7, with 8 bases aligning to TRBD1. The CDR3 sequence is 15 residues long. Germline-derived CDR1 and CDR2 are SEHNR and FQNEAQ (reference sequence). Unmatched junction bases numbered 6, after V lost 5 bases and J lost 0 bases. The CDR3 is CASSPADRVSYEQYF. The CDR3, as DNA: TGTGCCAGCAGCCCAGCGGACAGGGTCTCCTACGAGCAGTACTTC.

J is TRBJ2-5 and V is TRBV29-1; 7 nucleotides match TRBD2. CDR3 length: 14 amino acids. Germline CDR1 SQVTM, CDR2 ANQGSEA. With 4 bases clipped from V and 3 bases from J, the junction kept 8 bases outside the gene matches. The CDR3 spells CSVGLRGGKETQYF. In DNA, the CDR3 is TGCAGCGTTGGTTTGCGGGGAGGGAAAGAGACCCAGTACTTC.

The chain combines TRBV28 with TRBJ1-5; TRBD1 agrees at 7 bases. Trimming cost V 7 bases and J 4 bases; bases outside gene matches: 7. CDR3 length equals 14 residues. Germline V gives CDR1 MDHEN, CDR2 SYDVKM. In DNA form, the CDR3 reads TGTGCCAGCATTCAGGACAGGCGGAATCAGCCCCAGCATTTT. Encoded protein: CASIQDRRNQPQHF.

Regarding this clone: The same CDR3 can be traced to other DNA sequences in this sample. This sequence joins TRBV11-2 and TRBJ2-7; D is unclear. The CDR3 contains 13 residues. Germline V gene lookup returns CDR1 SGHAT and CDR2 FQNNGV. V lost 1 base and J 0 bases, leaving 4 bases between the germline ends. The CDR3 here is CASSLGPSYEQYF. CDR3 sequence (DNA): TGTGCCAGCAGCTTAGGGCCCTCCTACGAGCAGTACTTC.

This clone was counted between two and nine times. This sequence joins TRBV6-1 and TRBJ1-2; 7 nucleotides line up with TRBD1. CDR3 length: 13 residues. With 6 bases clipped from V and 2 bases from J, the junction kept 3 bases outside the gene matches. The germline V gene has CDR1 MNHNS and CDR2 SASEGT. The CDR3 loop reads CASRGDRNYGYTF. The CDR3 DNA reads as TGTGCCAGCAGGGGGGACAGAAACTATGGCTACACCTTC.

V gene TRBV5-6 combines with J gene TRBJ1-2, with 9 bases aligning to TRBD1. The CDR3 is 13 residues long. Germline values: CDR1 SGHDT, CDR2 YYEEEE. Trimming cost V 5 bases and J 5 bases; bases outside gene matches: 4. In nucleotides, the CDR3 is TGTGCCAGCAGACAAGGACAGGGGTATGGCTACACCTTC. This sequence encodes CASRQGQGYGYTF.

V gene TRBV7-8 combines with J gene TRBJ1-2; D may be TRBD1 (5 bases). V dropped 0 bases and J dropped 7 bases, with 18 bases sitting between them. CDR3 length: 16 residues. The germline V gene encodes CDR1 SGHVS and CDR2 FQNEAQ. CDR3 nucleotides: TGTGCCAGCAGCTTAGCGCCGGAACATAGGGGTCCTGGCTACACCTTC. It encodes CASSLAPEHRGPGYTF.

The chain carries TRBV27 and TRBJ2-3; TRBD2 is a possible D gene (5 bases). CDR1 and CDR2 (germline): MNHEY, SMNVEV (reference sequence). The CDR3 contains 16 residues. Trimming shortened V by 5 bases and J by 4 bases, and 19 bases separated the two germline ends. The chain's CDR3 is CASSPHYSGKADTQYF. The DNA of the CDR3 is TGTGCCAGCAGTCCTCATTATTCGGGGAAAGCAGATACGCAGTATTTT.

The chain links TRBV10-3 to TRBJ2-3, with D possibly matching TRBD2 (5 bases). In germline, CDR1 is ENHRY, CDR2 SYGVKD. This CDR3 has 15 residues. Trimming pared 4 bases from V and 6 bases from J, leaving 17 bases between. CDR3: CAISGRRGRDDTQYF. CDR3 nucleotide sequence: TGTGCCATCAGTGGGAGGAGAGGGAGAGATGATACGCAGTATTTT.

The rearrangement joins TRBV4-1 to TRBJ1-5, with 7 bases aligning to TRBD1. Trimming at V came to 0 bases and at J to 7 bases, leaving 18 bases not matched to a gene. Germline CDR1 and CDR2: MGHRA and YSYEKL. CDR3 length: 19 amino acids. CDR3 sequence reads: CASSQDAVQGNSVGQPQHF. The CDR3 DNA sequence: TGCGCCAGCAGCCAAGATGCCGTACAGGGGAACTCGGTTGGACAGCCCCAGCATTTT.

The table lists this clone with a few counts. The chain is built from TRBV6-1 and TRBJ1-2; 7 positions agree with TRBD1. The ends lost 7 bases at V and 4 bases at J; junction bases unmatched: 9. The CDR3 runs 14 residues. Germline loops: CDR1 MNHNS, CDR2 SASEGT. CDR3 amino acids: CASTLTGTAYGYTF. The CDR3 nucleotides read TGTGCCAGCACTTTAACCGGGACAGCCTATGGCTACACCTTC.

The chain joins TRBV29-1 to TRBJ2-7, with D perhaps TRBD2 (6 bases). Germline lookup yields CDR1 SQVTM and CDR2 ANQGSEA. The CDR3 runs 14 residues. V was pared by 6 bases and J by 2 bases, with 17 bases between. CDR3 nucleotide sequence: TGCAGCGTCGAGAGGCAGGGAGGAACCTACGAGCAGTACTTC. Its translation is CSVERQGGTYEQYF.

V usage is TRBV10-3 and J usage is TRBJ2-3; tentative D call: TRBD1 (8 bases). The CDR3 runs 19 residues. The germline CDR1 and CDR2 sequences are ENHRY and SYGVKD. Between the trimmed V and J ends, which lost 10 bases and 2 bases, there was a span of 31 bases. As DNA, the CDR3 is TGTGCCACAGAGGGAGGGCCGGGACAGGTCTTGTCCGCCACAGATACGCAGTATTTT. Translated, it gives CATEGGPGQVLSATDTQYF.

V usage is TRBV6-6 and J usage is TRBJ2-3; 7 bases are a match to TRBD1. The CDR3 has 15 amino acids. The V segment lost 6 bases and the J segment 2 bases; nucleotides outside the gene matches: 8. The germline gives CDR1 MNHNY, CDR2 SVGAGI (reference sequence). As DNA, the CDR3 is TGTGCCAGCAGCCGAAGACAGGGAATCACAGATACGCAGTATTTT. The encoded protein is CASSRRQGITDTQYF.

This chain connects TRBV6-5 to TRBJ2-2; no clear D. CDR1 is MNHEY and CDR2 is SVGAGI in the germline V gene. The CDR3 consists of 16 residues. Trimming removed 0 bases at V and 1 base at J, with 9 bases between. Here the CDR3 reads CASSYSPRLNTGELFF. Written as DNA, the CDR3 is TGTGCCAGCAGTTACTCACCGCGACTGAACACCGGGGAGCTGTTTTTT.

J is TRBJ2-1 and V is TRBV27; 8 bases map to TRBD2. V dropped 8 bases and J dropped 8; count of bases not matched to a gene: 11. This CDR3 has 14 residues. CDR1 MNHEY and CDR2 SMNVEV come from the germline V gene (reference sequence). CDR3 amino acids: CASGTSGLGDEQFF. CDR3 nucleotides: TGTGCCAGCGGCACTAGCGGACTTGGGGATGAGCAGTTCTTC.

The chain joins TRBV25-1 to TRBJ2-7; possible D gene TRBD1, 6 bases. V lost 2 bases and J lost 4, with 6 bases in between. The CDR3 sequence is 12 residues long. Germline V gives CDR1 MGHDK, CDR2 SYGVNS. The CDR3 DNA reads as TGTGCCAGCAGTGAAACAGGGTACGAGCAGTACTTC. It specifies CASSETGYEQYF.

The J gene is TRBJ2-6, the V gene TRBV5-1; D is perhaps TRBD2 (5 bases). The germline V gene encodes CDR1 SGHRS and CDR2 YFSETQ. V lost 0 bases to trimming and J lost 0 bases, with 10 bases between them. The CDR3 loop spans 17 amino acids. CDR3 loop: CASSLGSGISGANVLTF. In DNA form, the CDR3 reads TGCGCCAGCAGCTTGGGGAGCGGCATCTCTGGGGCCAACGTCCTGACTTTC. The variable domain in full, with the rest retrieved from reference TRBV5-1 and TRBJ2-6, is KAGVTQTPRYLIKTRGQQVTLSCSPISGHRSVSWYQQTPGQGLQFLFEYFSETQRNKGNFPGRFSGRQFSNSRSEMNVSTLELGDSALYLCASSLGSGISGANVLTFGAGSRLTVL.

The chain links TRBV9 to TRBJ1-5; D gene unclear. The germline V gene has CDR1 SGDLS and CDR2 YYNGEE. This CDR3 has 12 amino acids. V shed 0 bases and J shed 10 bases, with 8 bases lying between them. This CDR3 reads CASSVAGGPQHF. CDR3 DNA sequence: TGTGCCAGCAGCGTAGCCGGCGGTCCCCAGCATTTT.

CDR3 sequence: CASSLEAPQGSQYF. The CDR3 nucleotides are TGTGCCAGCAGCTTAGAGGCACCCCAGGGGTCCCAGTACTTC. The chain uses TRBV11-2 and TRBJ2-5, with a weak D call TRBD1 (6 bases). The CDR3 has 14 amino acids. Trimming took off 0 bases at V and 9 bases at J, with 14 bases between the two ends. The germline V gene encodes CDR1 SGHAT and CDR2 FQNNGV.

This rearrangement joins TRBV27 to TRBJ2-1, with TRBD2 matching 9 bases. The CDR3 runs 17 residues. Germline assignment: CDR1 MNHEY and CDR2 SMNVEV (reference sequence). The junction had 6 bases not matched to a gene; V was cut back by 3 bases and J by 0 bases. As DNA, the CDR3 is TGTGCCAGCAGTTTCCAGGGACTAGCAGGCTCCTACAATGAGCAGTTCTTC. Protein sequence: CASSFQGLAGSYNEQFF.

This clone came up a few times. The CDR3 here is CASTSAGGIDTQYF. The DNA for the CDR3 is TGTGCCAGCACTTCGGCAGGGGGCATAGATACGCAGTATTTT. The chain couples TRBV5-4 to TRBJ2-3; 8 nucleotides match TRBD1. This CDR3 is built from 14 residues. V shed 6 bases, J shed 5 bases, and the junction held 8 bases outside the gene matches. CDR1 is SGHNT and CDR2 is YYREEE in the germline V gene (reference sequence).

The chain is built from TRBV27 and TRBJ1-5; D may be TRBD1 (6 bases). The CDR3 loop spans 15 amino acids. V dropped 6 bases and J dropped 5 bases, with 17 bases sitting between them. Germline values: CDR1 MNHEY, CDR2 SMNVEV (reference sequence). CDR3 coding DNA: TGTGCCAGCAGCCCCGAGGGGGAAGGTTATCAGCCCCAGCATTTT. The encoded protein is CASSPEGEGYQPQHF.